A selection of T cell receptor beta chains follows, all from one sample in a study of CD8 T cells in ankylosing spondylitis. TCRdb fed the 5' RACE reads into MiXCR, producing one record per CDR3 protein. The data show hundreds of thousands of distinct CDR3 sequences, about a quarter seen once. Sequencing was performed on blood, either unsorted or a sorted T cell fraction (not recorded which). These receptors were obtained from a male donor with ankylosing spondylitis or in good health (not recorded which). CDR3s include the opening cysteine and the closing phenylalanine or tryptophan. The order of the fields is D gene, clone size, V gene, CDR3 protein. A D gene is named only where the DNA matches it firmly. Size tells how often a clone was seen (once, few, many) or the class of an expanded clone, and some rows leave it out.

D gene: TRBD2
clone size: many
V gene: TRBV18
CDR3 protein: CASSPIAGGGTDTQYF

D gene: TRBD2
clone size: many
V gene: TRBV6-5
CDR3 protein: CASSYPGLAGWGEQFF

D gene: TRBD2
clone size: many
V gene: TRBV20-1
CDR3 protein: CSARDPSGRQYF

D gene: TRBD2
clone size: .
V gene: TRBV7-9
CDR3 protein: CASTIAGGVNEQFF

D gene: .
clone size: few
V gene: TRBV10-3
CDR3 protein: CAIRPGLETNYGYTF

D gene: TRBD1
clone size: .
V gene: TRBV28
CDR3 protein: CASSFPGQGADEQFF

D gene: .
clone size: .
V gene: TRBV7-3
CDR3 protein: CASSLKRSGKGGELFF

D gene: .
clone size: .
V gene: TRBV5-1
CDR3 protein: CASSSGPFYEQYF

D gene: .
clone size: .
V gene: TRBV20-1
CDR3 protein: CSAPSESSYNEQFF

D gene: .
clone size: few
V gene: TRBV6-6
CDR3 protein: CASSTGLDEQYF

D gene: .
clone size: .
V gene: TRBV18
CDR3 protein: CASSNRDTEAFF

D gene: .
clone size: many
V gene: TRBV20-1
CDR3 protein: CSAPNRKSSGNTIYF

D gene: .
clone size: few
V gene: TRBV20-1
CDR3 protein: CSALPRLGVSSDTQYF

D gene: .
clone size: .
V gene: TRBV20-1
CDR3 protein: CSARDARGSTDTQYF

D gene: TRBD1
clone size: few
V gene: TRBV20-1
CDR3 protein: CSAPIPGQGGGETQYF

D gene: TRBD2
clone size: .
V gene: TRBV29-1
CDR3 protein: CSVAASGRTDTQYF

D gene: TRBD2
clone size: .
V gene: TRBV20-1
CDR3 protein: CSARVSGGYEQYF

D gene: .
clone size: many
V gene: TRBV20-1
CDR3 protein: CSASRSGLSYEQYF

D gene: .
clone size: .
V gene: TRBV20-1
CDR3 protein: CSARGPSTPIQPQHF

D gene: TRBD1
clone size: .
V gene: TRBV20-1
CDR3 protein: CSATPGQGAFDTQYF

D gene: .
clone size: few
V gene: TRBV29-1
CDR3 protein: CSVDVGAHAFF

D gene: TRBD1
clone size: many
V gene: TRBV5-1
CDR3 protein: CASSINRGGDHEQYF

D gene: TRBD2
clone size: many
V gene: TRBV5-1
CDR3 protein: CASSSTSGRHNEQFF

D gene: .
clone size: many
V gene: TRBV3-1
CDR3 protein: CASSPGTEAFF

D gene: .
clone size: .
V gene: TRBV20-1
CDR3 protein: CSGSNNQETQYF

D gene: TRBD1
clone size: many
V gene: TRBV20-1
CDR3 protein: CSAREGQGYSYEQYF

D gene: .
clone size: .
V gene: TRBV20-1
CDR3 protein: CSASPTVSGYGYTF

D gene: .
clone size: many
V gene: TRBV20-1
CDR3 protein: CSAAGARAEEQYF

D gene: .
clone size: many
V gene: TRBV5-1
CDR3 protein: CASSFSGGEQYF

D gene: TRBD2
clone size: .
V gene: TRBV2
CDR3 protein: CATEAGEYNEQFF

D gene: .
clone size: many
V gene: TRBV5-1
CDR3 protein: CASSLGTSSSPLHF

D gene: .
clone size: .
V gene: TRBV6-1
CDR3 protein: CASSPVGTDTEAFF

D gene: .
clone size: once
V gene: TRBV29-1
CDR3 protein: CSVEQGSIPAFF

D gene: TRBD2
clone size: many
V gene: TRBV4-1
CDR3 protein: CASSPRTSGFTGELFF

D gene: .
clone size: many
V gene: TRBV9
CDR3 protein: CASSQTANTGELFF